This section outlines one T cell receptor beta chain sequence together with its context. The target antigen is unknown. This specimen comes from a study of CD8 T cells in ankylosing spondylitis. General observations from the study: A TCR beta motif of several highly homologous variants appeared characteristic of ankylosing spondylitis blood.

MiXCR, applied by TCRdb to the 5' RACE reads, yields one record per CDR3 protein. Of about 330,000 distinct CDR3 sequences in the sample, 7% to 9% were seen once. Per the germline V gene, CDR1 is SGHRS and CDR2 is YFSETQ. V trimming: 0 bases; J trimming: 6 bases; junction bases outside the gene matches: 9. CDR3 length: 16 residues. This TCR derives from a male donor with ankylosing spondylitis. V is TRBV5-1 and J is TRBJ2-3, with TRBD2 matching over 8 bases. The sequencing sample was made of blood, either unsorted or a sorted T cell fraction (not recorded which). Here the CDR3 reads CASSLESGGFGDTQYF. In DNA, the CDR3 is TGCGCCAGCAGCTTGGAGAGCGGGGGCTTTGGGGATACGCAGTATTTT.